A selection of T cell receptor beta chains follows, all from one sample in a study of post-analysis software for immune sequencing data. TCRdb reanalysed the PCR reads using MiXCR and keeps one entry per CDR3 protein. The sample has approximately 730,000 distinct CDR3 sequences; about 32% are singletons. Input material: blood. The receptors were gathered from a girl between 10 and 17 years old with multiple sclerosis. Both conserved end residues are part of each CDR3. The D gene is left open where the match is weak. Size is omitted from some rows. Given values are once, few, many or a class for expanded clones.

d_call j_call v_call clone_size cdr3_nt cdr3_aa
. TRBJ2-1 TRBV6-6 . TGTGCCAGCGGTAGCGGACGATACAATGAGCAGTTCTTC CASGSGRYNEQFF
TRBD2 TRBJ2-1 TRBV5-1 once TGCGCCAGCAGCTTCGATCTAGCGGGAGTGAGCAATGAGCAGTTCTTC CASSFDLAGVSNEQFF
. TRBJ2-1 TRBV18 . TGTGCCAGCTCACCCCTTCGTGAAGTAGCCTCAGTTCAGTTCTTC CASSPLREVASVQFF
. TRBJ2-3 TRBV3-1 few TGTGCCAGCAGCCAGGCTACACGGCAGGATACGCAGTATTTT CASSQATRQDTQYF
. TRBJ2-7 TRBV4-3 few TGCGCCAGCAGCCAAGATTCCGGGCTTGGCTACGAGCAGTACTTC CASSQDSGLGYEQYF
TRBD1 TRBJ2-3 TRBV4-3 . TGCGCCAGCAGCCAAGATTGGGACAGTTCACAGTATTTT CASSQDWDSSQYF
. TRBJ2-7 TRBV20-1 . TGCAGTGCCCAAACCGGGTTCTACGAGCAGTACTTC CSAQTGFYEQYF
. TRBJ2-5 TRBV4-3 few TGCGCCAGCAGCCACGAGCCGGGGGAGACCCAGTACTTC CASSHEPGETQYF
. TRBJ2-3 TRBV29-1 many TGCAGCGTCCATTACACAGATACGCAGTATTTT CSVHYTDTQYF
TRBD1 TRBJ2-3 TRBV28 . TGTGCCAGCAGTTCGCAGGGGGTTAGCACAGATACGCAGTATTTT CASSSQGVSTDTQYF
TRBD1 TRBJ1-1 TRBV6-5 . TGTGCCAGCAGTTACTCGATGACAGGGCCGCAAGCTTTCTTT CASSYSMTGPQAFF
TRBD1 TRBJ2-1 TRBV6-5 . TGTGCCAGCAGGCCCGGGACAGTTCTCTACAATGAGCAGTTCTTC CASRPGTVLYNEQFF
. TRBJ2-5 TRBV7-2 . TGTGCCAGCAGCTTAGTTTCCGGTGCGGGGAAAGAGACCCAGTACTTC CASSLVSGAGKETQYF
TRBD1 TRBJ2-2 TRBV6-4 . TGTGCCAGCAGTACTGGACAGGCCACCGGGGAGCTGTTTTTT CASSTGQATGELFF
. TRBJ1-5 TRBV7-8 . TGTGCCAGCAGCTTAGACCGCTTTTTAAATCAGCCCCAGCATTTT CASSLDRFLNQPQHF
TRBD1 TRBJ2-7 TRBV7-9 . TGTGCCAGCAGCTTCCCTGAGGGGACAGGGTGGACCTACGAGCAGTACTTC CASSFPEGTGWTYEQYF
. TRBJ1-2 TRBV7-9 . TGTGCCAGCAGCTTTTTAACAGGAGCAGGCGGCTACACCTTC CASSFLTGAGGYTF
. TRBJ2-5 TRBV3-1 few TGTGCCACCTACACACCCGAAGGGACCCAGTACTTC CATYTPEGTQYF
. TRBJ2-5 TRBV20-1 . TGCAGTGTTCGGGGGATACGACAAGAGACCCAGTACTTC CSVRGIRQETQYF
. TRBJ2-7 TRBV27 . TGTGCCAGCAGTTTTCTGCCCCCTCCCCAACGCGAGCAGTACTTC CASSFLPPPQREQYF
. TRBJ2-2 TRBV6-6 . TGTGCCAGCAGTGCAAGAGGAACGAACACCGGGGAGCTGTTTTTT CASSARGTNTGELFF
. TRBJ2-6 TRBV11-2 . TGTGCCAGCGTCCGAGGGGAGCCTTCTGGGGCCAACGTCCTGACTTTC CASVRGEPSGANVLTF
. TRBJ2-4 TRBV28 . TGTGCCAGCAGTTTACTTCCACAGGGTGATGGTGTTAGGAACATTCAGTACTTC CASSLLPQGDGVRNIQYF
TRBD1 TRBJ1-2 TRBV2 . TGTGCCAGCAGTGAAGTCCGGACAGGGGGCGTCCAGAAGTATGGCTACACCTTC CASSEVRTGGVQKYGYTF
. TRBJ2-1 TRBV6-2/TRBV6-3 few TGTGCCAGCAGACCCCTGTCCAGAGGGGCGCAGTTCTTC CASRPLSRGAQFF
. TRBJ1-5 TRBV6-2/TRBV6-3 . TGTGCCAGCAGTTGGGGGGCGCATCAGCCCCAGCATTTT CASSWGAHQPQHF
. TRBJ2-1 TRBV29-1 many TGCAGCGTCCAACAGCCCCAGGAGCAGTTCTTC CSVQQPQEQFF
. TRBJ2-7 TRBV11-2 . TGTGCCAGTAGTTCTACTCGCGGGAACGAGCAGTACTTC CASSSTRGNEQYF
. TRBJ1-5 TRBV6-6 few TGTGCCAGCAGTTCGTACTCAGAGGGCGGCCAGCCCCAGCATTTT CASSSYSEGGQPQHF
. TRBJ2-7 TRBV7-2 many TGTGCCAGCAGCCCCAGGGCGGCTCCGCGTTTTAGTTACGAGCAGTACTTC CASSPRAAPRFSYEQYF
. TRBJ1-1 TRBV10-3 . TGTGCCATCAGTGAGTCGCCTTTAATCGTGAACACTGAAGCTTTCTTT CAISESPLIVNTEAFF
. TRBJ1-5 TRBV6-2/TRBV6-3 few TGTGCCAGCAGTCCCTTCGCTTTGACAGACAATCAGCCCCAGCATTTT CASSPFALTDNQPQHF
TRBD2 TRBJ2-4 TRBV29-1 . TGCAGCGTTAGGGGACTAGCGGGAAGGGAGCAGTACTTC CSVRGLAGREQYF
. TRBJ2-3 TRBV12-3/TRBV12-4 . TGTGCCAGCAGGGGAGTGAGGGATACGCAGTATTTT CASRGVRDTQYF
TRBD1 TRBJ2-7 TRBV7-9 . TGTGCCAGCAGCCCGGACAGGGTCCGCGAGCAGTACTTC CASSPDRVREQYF
TRBD2 TRBJ2-7 TRBV7-9 once TGTGCCAGCAAGCGGGAGGGCTTCGAGCAGTACTTC CASKREGFEQYF
TRBD2 TRBJ2-3 TRBV9 . TGTGCCAGCAGCCCCCGGACTAGCTACACAGATACGCAGTATTTT CASSPRTSYTDTQYF
. TRBJ1-2 TRBV29-1 few TGCAGCGTTGAAGCGGTCGTCGGCGGCTACACCTTC CSVEAVVGGYTF
TRBD1 TRBJ2-4 TRBV11-2 few TGTGCCAGCAGCTTAGGAGGGACAGCTGAAAACATTCAGTACTTC CASSLGGTAENIQYF
. TRBJ2-7 TRBV4-3 . TGCGCCAGCAGCGCTGTAGCCTACTACGAGCAGTACTTC CASSAVAYYEQYF
. TRBJ2-5 TRBV7-2 few TGTGCCAGCAGCTTAGGCCGGGAGACAAAGCAGTACTTC CASSLGRETKQYF
TRBD2 TRBJ2-1 TRBV20-1 few TGCAGTGCTCGACTAGCGGGAGACGGCTACAATGAGCAGTTCTTC CSARLAGDGYNEQFF
TRBD1 TRBJ2-5 TRBV9 many TGTGCCAGCAGCGTACGTGGGACAGTCCAAGAGACCCAGTACTTC CASSVRGTVQETQYF
TRBD2 TRBJ2-1 TRBV15 . TGTGCCACCAGCAACAATAGCGGGAGGGGGTTCTTC CATSNNSGRGFF
TRBD1 TRBJ2-7 TRBV12-3/TRBV12-4 few TGTGCCAGCACCCAGGGCAGGGGGCCCTCCTACGAGCAGTACTTC CASTQGRGPSYEQYF
. TRBJ1-2 TRBV10-3 . TGTGCCATCAGTGAGTTTCTTTGGGCAGACTCTAATGGCTACACCTTC CAISEFLWADSNGYTF
. TRBJ1-4 TRBV4-1 many TGCGCCAGCAGCCGCGGACAGCGTAATGAAAAACTGTTTTTT CASSRGQRNEKLFF
TRBD2 TRBJ2-1 TRBV29-1 . TGCAGCGTGGCCGGACTAGCGCTAGTCTACAATGAGCAGTTCTTC CSVAGLALVYNEQFF
. TRBJ2-1 TRBV11-3 . TGTGCCAGCAGCAAAAAACAGGGGGGGTACAATGAGCAGTTCTTC CASSKKQGGYNEQFF
TRBD2 TRBJ2-1 TRBV24-1 once TGTGCCACCCAGACTAGCGGGAGACACAATGAGCAGTTCTTC CATQTSGRHNEQFF
TRBD1 TRBJ1-2 TRBV29-1 few TGCAGCGCCTCCGGGACAGGGGTCTATGGCTACACCTTC CSASGTGVYGYTF
. TRBJ2-5 TRBV12-3/TRBV12-4 few TGTGCCAGCAGCCCCGTTAGGGCTCAGGGCGAGACCCAGTACTTC CASSPVRAQGETQYF
TRBD2 TRBJ2-5 TRBV28 . TGTGCCAGCAGTTTCCCTAGCGGGAGGCCGGGAGAGACCCAGTACTTC CASSFPSGRPGETQYF
. TRBJ2-6 TRBV7-2 few TGTGCCAGCAGCCAGGGTGGAAACTCGGGGGCCAACGTCCTGACTTTC CASSQGGNSGANVLTF
. TRBJ2-1 TRBV6-4 many TGTGCCAGCAGTGACTCAAGGATGGGTGAGCAGTTCTTC CASSDSRMGEQFF